Shown below are 9 T cell receptor beta chains from a single sample sequenced in a study of T cell repertoires in cytomegalovirus infection. One entry per CDR3 protein results from TCRdb running MiXCR on the reads. The sample lists about 310,000 distinct CDR3 sequences; 15% to 20% were seen once. The sequencing sample was made of PBMCs. These receptors originate from a human donor in good health (CMV status not recorded). Some clones in this sample may be carry-over from other donors' samples.

A few counts support this clonotype. The chain has TRBV20-1 and TRBJ2-3; 9 nucleotides line up with TRBD1. V was pared by 6 bases and J by 3 bases, with 7 bases of the junction left unmatched. The germline CDR1 and CDR2 sequences are DFQATT and SNEGSKA (reference sequence). CDR3 size: 14 residues. CDR3 in amino acids: CSAIGQGRTDTQYF. CDR3 coding DNA: TGCAGTGCCATAGGACAGGGGCGTACAGATACGCAGTATTTT.

The chain carries TRBV5-4 and TRBJ2-3, with 12 bases that match TRBD2. The CDR3 has 16 residues. The V segment lost 1 base and the J segment 2 bases; nucleotides outside the gene matches: 2. Germline V gene sequence: CDR1 SGHNT, CDR2 YYREEE (reference sequence). For the CDR3, the DNA is TGTGCCAGCAGCTTGAGACTAGCGGGGGACACAGATACGCAGTATTTT. Translation: CASSLRLAGDTDTQYF.

This clonotype was found a few times. CDR3 nucleotide sequence: TGTGCCAGCAGCCCGGAGGGGCTTCGCACAGATACGCAGTATTTT. It specifies CASSPEGLRTDTQYF. The V gene is TRBV5-6, the J gene TRBJ2-3; D may be TRBD2 (6 bases). The CDR3 totals 15 residues. Per germline, CDR1 SGHDT and CDR2 YYEEEE. Trimming took 4 bases from V and 1 from J, leaving 13 bases between them.

This clonotype came up a few times. In DNA, the CDR3 is TGTGCCAGCAGTTACTCGTTCGGGCAGGGGCATGGCTACACCTTC. Translating it yields CASSYSFGQGHGYTF. This chain uses TRBV6-5 with TRBJ1-2, with D possibly TRBD1 on 6 matching bases. The CDR3 is made up of 15 amino acids. Deletions cut 0 bases from V and 6 bases from J, with 14 bases between. Germline CDR1 MNHEY, CDR2 SVGAGI.

This clonotype was seen ten or more times. The chain employs TRBV7-2 and TRBJ2-5; 16 bases fit TRBD2. V shed 6 bases and J 14 bases; nucleotides not matched to a gene: 12. CDR3 length equals 15 residues. The germline V gene encodes CDR1 SGHTA and CDR2 FQGNSA. In DNA, the CDR3 is TGTGCCAGCAGACGACCGGGACTAGCGGGGGGGCTCATCTACTTC. This sequence encodes CASRRPGLAGGLIYF.

This clonotype was detected ten times or more. The chain couples TRBV9 to TRBJ2-3; perhaps TRBD2 as D (6 bases). This CDR3 is built from 16 residues. Germline V gene data show CDR1 as SGDLS and CDR2 as YYNGEE. The V and J ends lost 0 bases and 2 bases respectively, with 13 bases between them. The CDR3 region is CASSVAISGDTDTQYF. Here the CDR3 DNA reads TGTGCCAGCAGCGTAGCTATTTCGGGGGACACAGATACGCAGTATTTT.

Many counts were recorded for this clonotype. The V call is TRBV4-1, the J call TRBJ2-7; TRBD1 matches 10 bases. This CDR3 comprises 14 residues. The germline gives CDR1 MGHRA, CDR2 YSYEKL. Unmatched junction bases numbered 5, after V lost 4 bases and J lost 5 bases. CDR3 loop: CASSPRTGGNEQYF. In DNA, the CDR3 is TGCGCCAGCAGCCCCCGGACAGGGGGAAACGAGCAGTACTTC.

In its sample, this clonotype was seen a few times. The chain links TRBV20-1 to TRBJ2-7; the D gene is possibly TRBD2 (5 bases). This CDR3 has 13 residues. The germline gives CDR1 DFQATT, CDR2 SNEGSKA (reference sequence). Trimming removed 6 bases from V and 4 bases from J, with 16 bases in between. The CDR3 here is CSADGRGTYEQYF. The CDR3 DNA reads as TGCAGTGCCGATGGACGGGGAACGTACGAGCAGTACTTC.

This clonotype has a single count. The J gene is TRBJ2-7, the V gene TRBV5-1, with 7 positions matching TRBD1. The trim removed 4 bases at V and 8 bases at J, leaving 15 bases unmatched. Per the germline V gene, CDR1 is SGHRS and CDR2 is YFSETQ. The CDR3 loop spans 15 amino acids. The CDR3 sequence: CASSPRGTLAYKQYF. The CDR3 coding sequence is TGCGCCAGCAGCCCCAGGGGGACCCTCGCTTACAAGCAGTACTTC.